The 21 T cell receptor beta chains presented below share a single source sample, sequenced in a study of blood T cell repertoires in COVID-19. The protocol was immunoSEQ multiplex PCR, while the TCRdb copy is restricted to in-frame clones and leaves out a portion. The sample yields about 290,000 clones, over 80% seen once. The sample consisted of peripheral blood. These receptor sequences come from a woman between 45 and 60 years old with active or convalescent COVID-19.

The chain employs TRBV6-2 or TRBV6-3 and TRBJ1-5, with D perhaps matching TRBD1 (5 bases). CDR3 length: 12 residues. Germline CDR1 MNHEY, CDR2 SVGEGT. V dropped 6 bases and J dropped 9 bases, with 12 bases sitting between them. The CDR3 sequence is CASSPRGGPQHF. The CDR3 DNA is TGTGCCAGCAGCCCAAGGGGAGGGCCCCAGCATTTT.

The V and J genes are TRBV2 and TRBJ2-6; D is possibly TRBD2 (6 bases). Germline CDR1 reads SNHLY; CDR2 reads FYNNEI. This CDR3 has 19 residues. The V and J ends lost 8 bases and 0 bases respectively, with 23 bases between them. CDR3 DNA: TGTGCCAGCGCCGTGAGGAGGGGACTTATAAGCTCTGGGGCCAACGTCCTGACTTTC. Encoded protein: CASAVRRGLISSGANVLTF.

CDR3 DNA sequence: TGTGCCAGCAGCTCTATCTGGACAGGGCCCTATGGCTACACCTTC. Translated: CASSSIWTGPYGYTF. V is TRBV7-2 and J is TRBJ1-2, with 8 nucleotides matching TRBD1. J lost 4 bases, V lost 4 bases, and 8 bases had no gene match. This CDR3 spans 15 amino acids. In germline, CDR1 is SGHTA, CDR2 FQGNSA. The variable domain in full, completed from reference TRBV7-2 and TRBJ1-2, reads GAGVSQSPSNKVTEKGKDVELRCDPISGHTALYWYRQSLGQGLEFLIYFQGNSAPDKSGLPSDRFSAERTGGSVSTLTIQRTQQEDSAVYLCASSSIWTGPYGYTFGSGTRLTVV.

Only one count was recorded for this clone. J is TRBJ2-7 and V is TRBV27; possible D gene TRBD2, 6 bases. V lost 3 bases and J lost 0, with 12 bases in between. The CDR3 runs 15 residues. The germline CDR1 and CDR2 sequences are MNHEY and SMNVEV (reference sequence). This CDR3 reads CASSLGGLLSYEQYF. The CDR3 bases are TGTGCCAGCAGTTTGGGAGGTCTCCTCTCCTACGAGCAGTACTTC.

The CDR3 DNA follows: TGTGCCAGCAGCTTAGATGGGGGGAGGAACACTGAAGCTTTCTTT. It yields the protein CASSLDGGRNTEAFF. The V and J genes are TRBV5-4 and TRBJ1-1; TRBD1 might be the D (5 bases). V was shortened by 2 bases and J by 1 base, with 12 bases between the two germline ends. The germline V gene has CDR1 SGHNT and CDR2 YYREEE (reference sequence). The CDR3 has 15 residues. Based on the CDR3 plus reference TRBV5-4 and TRBJ1-1, the full variable domain is ETGVTQSPTHLIKTRGQQVTLRCSSQSGHNTVSWYQQALGQGPQFIFQYYREEENGRGNFPPRFSGLQFPNYSSELNVNALELDDSALYLCASSLDGGRNTEAFFGQGTRLTVV.

The chain is built from TRBV5-1 and TRBJ2-1; a weak D match, TRBD2 (5 bases). The CDR3 runs 16 residues. The germline V gene encodes CDR1 SGHRS and CDR2 YFSETQ. V lost 0 bases, J lost 6 bases, and 16 bases lay in between. Here the CDR3 reads CASSLGSLREGNEQFF. The CDR3, as DNA: TGCGCCAGCAGCTTGGGGTCCCTACGCGAGGGCAATGAGCAGTTCTTC. The entire variable domain, with the rest obtained from reference TRBV5-1 and TRBJ2-1, is as follows: KAGVTQTPRYLIKTRGQQVTLSCSPISGHRSVSWYQQTPGQGLQFLFEYFSETQRNKGNFPGRFSGRQFSNSRSEMNVSTLELGDSALYLCASSLGSLREGNEQFFGPGTRLTVL.

The chain employs TRBV4-2 and TRBJ2-7, with D perhaps TRBD2 (6 bases). Germline lookup yields CDR1 LGHNA and CDR2 YNFKEQ. This CDR3 comprises 15 residues. V shed 3 bases and J shed 2 bases, with 14 bases lying between them. This CDR3 reads CASSHGSLPTYEQYF. The CDR3 DNA follows: TGTGCCAGCAGCCACGGGAGCCTCCCTACCTACGAGCAGTACTTC.

This chain uses TRBV28 with TRBJ2-7; TRBD2 agrees at 9 bases. Per germline, CDR1 MDHEN and CDR2 SYDVKM. The CDR3 consists of 14 residues. V trimming: 4 bases; J trimming: 5 bases; junction bases outside the gene matches: 6. The CDR3: CASSSPGLAHEQYF. The CDR3 bases are TGTGCCAGCAGTTCACCGGGACTAGCACACGAGCAGTACTTC.

The rearrangement links TRBV18 to TRBJ1-4, with 7 nucleotides matching TRBD1. CDR1 is KGHSH, CDR2 LQKENI, per germline. V lost 3 bases and J lost 5; bases outside the gene matches: 9. The length of the CDR3 is 16 residues. The CDR3 protein is CASSPTSPGGNEKLFF. The DNA of the CDR3 is TGTGCCAGCTCACCCACCAGTCCAGGGGGAAATGAAAAACTGTTTTTT.

The chain couples TRBV11-2 to TRBJ1-4; D unclear. Germline CDR1 and CDR2: SGHAT and FQNNGV. Trimming took off 1 base at V and 4 bases at J, with 10 bases between the two ends. The CDR3 sequence is 15 residues long. CDR3 sequence reads: CASSLGPVINEKLFF. DNA for the CDR3: TGTGCCAGCAGCTTAGGGCCAGTCATTAATGAAAAACTGTTTTTT.

This chain links TRBV7-9 with TRBJ2-3, with 7 bases fitting TRBD2. J was trimmed by 2 bases and V by 5 bases; bases with no gene match: 13. The CDR3 consists of 17 residues. Germline loops: CDR1 SEHNR, CDR2 FQNEAQ (reference sequence). The DNA for the CDR3 is TGTGCCAGCAGCCCCCGTTGGAGCGGGGAACCCACAGATACGCAGTATTTT. Amino acids: CASSPRWSGEPTDTQYF. Using reference TRBV7-9 and TRBJ2-3 for the parts outside the CDR3, the full variable domain is DTGVSQNPRHKITKRGQNVTFRCDPISEHNRLYWYRQTLGQGPEFLTYFQNEAQLEKSRLLSDRFSAERPKGSFSTLEIQRTEQGDSAMYLCASSPRWSGEPTDTQYFGPGTRLTVL.

The rearrangement joins TRBV6-1 to TRBJ2-3, with D perhaps matching TRBD1 (5 bases). V lost 2 bases to trimming and J lost 2 bases, with 11 bases between them. This CDR3 region has 15 residues. Per the germline V gene, CDR1 is MNHNS and CDR2 is SASEGT. This CDR3 is CASSEQGTSTDTQYF. The CDR3 DNA reads TGTGCCAGCAGTGAACAGGGTACCTCCACAGATACGCAGTATTTT.

CDR3: CATSLGGRGTGELFF. For the CDR3, the DNA is TGTGCCACCAGTTTGGGGGGGCGCGGAACCGGGGAGCTGTTTTTT. The chain links TRBV24-1 to TRBJ2-2; D is perhaps TRBD2 (7 bases). V gave up 6 bases and J gave up 5 bases, with 15 bases separating them. The CDR3 totals 15 residues. Germline lookup yields CDR1 KGHDR and CDR2 SFDVKD.

The rearrangement links TRBV30 to TRBJ1-2; D unresolved. Germline V gene data show CDR1 as GTSNPN and CDR2 as SVGIG (reference sequence). The CDR3 runs to 12 residues. The ends were cut back, 0 bases at V and 14 bases at J, with 16 bases in the middle. CDR3 sequence (DNA): TGTGCCTGGAGTGTTGGGCACAGTCCGGGGACCTTC. This codes for CAWSVGHSPGTF.

The CDR3 here is CATSELDRGRSNEAFF. The DNA for the CDR3 is TGTGCCACCAGTGAGCTGGACAGGGGGCGAAGTAATGAAGCTTTCTTT. V is TRBV24-1 and J is TRBJ1-1; 11 positions match TRBD1. This CDR3 comprises 16 residues. CDR1 and CDR2 from the germline V gene are KGHDR and SFDVKD. V was clipped by 4 bases and J by 7 bases; unmatched bases: 10.

The rearrangement joins TRBV3-1 (or the pseudogene TRBV3-2) to TRBJ2-7; 9 nucleotides agree with TRBD1. Germline CDR1 and CDR2: LGHDT and YNNKEL (reference sequence). Trimming at V came to 1 base and at J to 2 bases, leaving 6 bases not matched to a gene. The CDR3 totals 16 residues. The CDR3 loop is CASSQGAGTGTYEQYF. CDR3 nucleotide sequence: TGTGCCAGCAGCCAAGGTGCCGGGACAGGGACCTACGAGCAGTACTTC.

The V gene is TRBV29-1, the J gene TRBJ2-1; TRBD2 aligns across 8 bases. This CDR3 contains 13 residues. Germline CDR1 SQVTM, CDR2 ANQGSEA. The V and J ends lost 6 bases and 9 bases, in that order; junction bases with no gene match: 10. Written as DNA, the CDR3 is TGCAGCGTCGCCCCGGGGGGGAGGGGTGAGCAGTTCTTC. Its protein is CSVAPGGRGEQFF.

The genes are TRBV28 and TRBJ2-2; 8 bases agree with TRBD1. Looked up from germline, CDR1 is MDHEN and CDR2 is SYDVKM. Trimming took 0 bases from V and 6 from J; bases not matched to a gene: 0. The CDR3 spans 14 residues. Here the CDR3 reads CASSLWTGAGELFF. CDR3 bases: TGTGCCAGCAGTTTATGGACAGGGGCCGGGGAGCTGTTTTTT.

The chain employs TRBV10-3 and TRBJ2-1; 7 nucleotides align to TRBD1. Trimming removed 10 bases from V and 5 bases from J; junction bases left unmatched: 5. This CDR3 has 12 amino acids. Germline values: CDR1 ENHRY, CDR2 SYGVKD. This chain's CDR3 is CANTGDHNEQFF. CDR3 sequence (DNA): TGTGCCAACACAGGGGACCACAATGAGCAGTTCTTC.

This clone was seen more than once but under ten times. One end of the junction does not line up with germline, which may come from a read error. The chain carries TRBV11-2 and TRBJ1-4; D is possibly TRBD1 (5 bases). Germline V CDR1 and CDR2: SGHAT, FQNNGV. The CDR3 consists of 13 residues. The chain's CDR3 is CASSLEPQGKLFF. DNA of the CDR3: TGTGCCAGCAGCTTAGAACCGCAGGGAAAATTGTTTTTT.

This rearrangement joins TRBV25-1 to TRBJ1-1; TRBD1 might be the D (5 bases). The CDR3 has 14 residues. V was pared by 2 bases and J by 5 bases, with 12 bases between. Germline loops: CDR1 MGHDK, CDR2 SYGVNS. The CDR3 sequence: CASSESRVGTEAFF. The CDR3 DNA is TGTGCCAGCAGTGAAAGCAGGGTAGGGACTGAAGCTTTCTTT.